This TCR beta chain was identified during a study of blood T cell repertoires in COVID-19. Looking at the study overall: Samples representing acute and convalescent COVID-19 were sourced from the United States, Italy and Spain. Sources were T cells, B-cell-depleted T cells, or PBMCs; the material itself was cDNA or gDNA.

The germline gives CDR1 SGHVS, CDR2 FQNEAQ. This CDR3 comprises 12 residues. V gave up 5 bases and J gave up 4 bases, with 9 bases separating them. Here immunoSEQ multiplex PCR was the method, and the copy in TCRdb shows in-frame clones only, minus some. The sample has about 140,000 clones, 75% to 90% seen once. Participant-given clinical history determined each cohort assignment. The V call is TRBV7-8, the J call TRBJ2-7; D is perhaps TRBD1 (6 bases). Input material: PBMCs or T cells enriched from blood (not recorded which). This receptor was identified in a man in his fifties who had recovered from COVID-19. CDR3 protein: CASSPDRYEQYF. CDR3 sequence (DNA): TGTGCCAGCAGCCCCGACAGGTACGAGCAGTACTTC.